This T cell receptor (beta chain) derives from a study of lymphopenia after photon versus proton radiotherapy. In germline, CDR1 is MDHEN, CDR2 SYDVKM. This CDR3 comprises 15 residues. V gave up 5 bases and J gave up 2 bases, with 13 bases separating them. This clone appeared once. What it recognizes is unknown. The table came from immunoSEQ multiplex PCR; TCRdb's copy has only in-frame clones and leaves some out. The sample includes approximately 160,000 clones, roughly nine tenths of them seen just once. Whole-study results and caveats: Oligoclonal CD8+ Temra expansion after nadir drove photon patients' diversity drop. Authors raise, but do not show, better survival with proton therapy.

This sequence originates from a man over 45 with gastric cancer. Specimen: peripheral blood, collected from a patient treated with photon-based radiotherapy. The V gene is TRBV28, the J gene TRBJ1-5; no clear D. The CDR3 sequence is CASSTPTGGNQPQHF. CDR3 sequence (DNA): TGTGCCAGCAGTACCCCAACCGGTGGCAATCAGCCCCAGCATTTT. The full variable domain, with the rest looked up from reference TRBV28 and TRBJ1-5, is DVKVTQSSRYLVKRTGEKVFLECVQDMDHENMFWYRQDPGLGLRLIYFSYDVKMKEKGDIPEGYSVSREKKERFSLILESASTNQTSMYLCASSTPTGGNQPQHFGDGTRLSIL.